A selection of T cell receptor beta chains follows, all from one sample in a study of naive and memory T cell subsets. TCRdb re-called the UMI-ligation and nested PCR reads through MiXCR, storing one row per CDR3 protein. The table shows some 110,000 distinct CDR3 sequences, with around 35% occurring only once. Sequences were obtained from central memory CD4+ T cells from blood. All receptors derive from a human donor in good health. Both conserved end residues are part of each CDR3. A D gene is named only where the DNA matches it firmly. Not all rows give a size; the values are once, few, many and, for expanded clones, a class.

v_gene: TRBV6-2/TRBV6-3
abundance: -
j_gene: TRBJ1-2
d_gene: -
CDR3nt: TGTGCCAGCAGCTTTGGGACCGCACTCAATGGCTACACCTTC
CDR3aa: CASSFGTALNGYTF

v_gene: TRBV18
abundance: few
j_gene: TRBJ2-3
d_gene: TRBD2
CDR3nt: TGTGCCAGCTCACCACCGGGACTACCGGGGAGAGATACGCAGTATTTT
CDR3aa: CASSPPGLPGRDTQYF

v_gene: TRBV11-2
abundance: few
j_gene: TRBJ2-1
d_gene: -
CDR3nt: TGTGCCAGCAGCTCTCTAGCACCTGAGCAGTTCTTC
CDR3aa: CASSSLAPEQFF

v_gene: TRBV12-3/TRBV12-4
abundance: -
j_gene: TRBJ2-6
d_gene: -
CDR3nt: TGTGCCAGCAGTTTAGGTCTCGGAAGAGCAAGCTCTGGGGCCAACGTCCTGACTTTC
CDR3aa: CASSLGLGRASSGANVLTF

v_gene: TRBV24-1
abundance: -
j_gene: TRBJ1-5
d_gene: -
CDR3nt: TGTGCCACCAGTGATGCGGGTGGCAATCAGCCCCAGCATTTT
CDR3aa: CATSDAGGNQPQHF

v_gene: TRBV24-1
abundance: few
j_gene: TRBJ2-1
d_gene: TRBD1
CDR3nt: TGTGCCACTCAGAAAAAGACAGGGTTCCATGAGCAGTTCTTC
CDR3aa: CATQKKTGFHEQFF

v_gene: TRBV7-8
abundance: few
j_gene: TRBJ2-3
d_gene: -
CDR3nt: TGTGCCAGTCGACTAGGAACCGTGAACCGAGTCACAGATACGCAGTATTTT
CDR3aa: CASRLGTVNRVTDTQYF

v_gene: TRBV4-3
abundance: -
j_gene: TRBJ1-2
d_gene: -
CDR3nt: TGCGCCAGCAGCCTCGGGACATCTATCATGGGATTCTATGGCTACACCTTC
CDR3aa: CASSLGTSIMGFYGYTF

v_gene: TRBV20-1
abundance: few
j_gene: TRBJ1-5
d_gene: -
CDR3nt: TGCAGTGCCAGGACAAGCTATAGCAATCAGCCCCAGCATTTT
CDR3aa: CSARTSYSNQPQHF

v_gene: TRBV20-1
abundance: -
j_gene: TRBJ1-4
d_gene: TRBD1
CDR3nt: TGCAGTGCCCCGAGAGACGACAGGGAGAGGGAAAAACTGTTTTTT
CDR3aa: CSAPRDDREREKLFF

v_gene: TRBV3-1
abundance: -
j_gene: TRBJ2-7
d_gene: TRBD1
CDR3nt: TGTGCCAGCAGGCGACAGGGGTTCAACGAGCAGTACTTC
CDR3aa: CASRRQGFNEQYF

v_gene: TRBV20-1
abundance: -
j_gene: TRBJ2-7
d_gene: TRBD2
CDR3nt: TGCAGTGCTAATGGGGGGGGAGGCTACGAGCAGTACTTC
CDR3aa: CSANGGGGYEQYF

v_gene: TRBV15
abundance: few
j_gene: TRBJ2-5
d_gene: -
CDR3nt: TGTGCCACCAGCAGAGACCCCAAAGAGACCCAGTACTTC
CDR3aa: CATSRDPKETQYF

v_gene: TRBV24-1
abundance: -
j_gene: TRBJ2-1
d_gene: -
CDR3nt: TGTGCCACCAGTGCCACCGGGACAACGGGCCAGTTCTTC
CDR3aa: CATSATGTTGQFF

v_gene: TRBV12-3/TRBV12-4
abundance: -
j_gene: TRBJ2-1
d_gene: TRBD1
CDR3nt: TGTGCCAGCAGCCGGGGACAGGGGGGCAACAATGAGCAGTTCTTC
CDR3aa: CASSRGQGGNNEQFF

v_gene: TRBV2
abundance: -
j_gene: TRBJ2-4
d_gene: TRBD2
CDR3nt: TGTGCCAGCAAGAGCGGGATACCTTCCAAAAACATTCAGTACTTC
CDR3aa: CASKSGIPSKNIQYF

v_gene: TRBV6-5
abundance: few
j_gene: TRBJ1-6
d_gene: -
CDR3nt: TGTGCCAGCAGTCCCGGGACCTTTAATTCACCCCTCCACTTT
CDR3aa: CASSPGTFNSPLHF

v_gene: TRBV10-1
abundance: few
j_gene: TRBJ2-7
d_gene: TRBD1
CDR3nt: TGCGCCACCGGGGGGACAGGGGACGACTACGAGCAGTACTTC
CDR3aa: CATGGTGDDYEQYF

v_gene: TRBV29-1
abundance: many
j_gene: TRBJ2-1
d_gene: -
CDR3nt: TGCGTCAGCAGGGGACCGCCGAACAATGAGCAGTTCTTC
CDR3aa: CVSRGPPNNEQFF

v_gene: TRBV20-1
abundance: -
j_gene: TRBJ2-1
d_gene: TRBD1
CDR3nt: TGCAGGGCGGACAGGGGCAGTAACGAGCAGTTCTTC
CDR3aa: CRADRGSNEQFF

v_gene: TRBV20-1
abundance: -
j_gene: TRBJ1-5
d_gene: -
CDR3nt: TGCAGTGCTAGAGACGGAGTTAGGCAGAAGAGCAATCAGCCCCAGCATTTT
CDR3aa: CSARDGVRQKSNQPQHF

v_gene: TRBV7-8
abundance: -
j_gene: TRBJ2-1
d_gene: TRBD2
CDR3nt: TGTGCCAGCAGCCCAGGGAGGGAATCGTACAATGAGCAGTTCTTC
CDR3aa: CASSPGRESYNEQFF

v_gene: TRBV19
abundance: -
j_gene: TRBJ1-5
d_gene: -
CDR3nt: TGTGCCAGTGGGAGCTATGTTAAGAGAGATCAGCCCCAGCATTTT
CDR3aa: CASGSYVKRDQPQHF

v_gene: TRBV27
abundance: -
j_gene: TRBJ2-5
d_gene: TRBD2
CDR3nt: TGTGCCAGCAGCTCTAGCGGGAGGGCCGGAGAGACCCAGTACTTC
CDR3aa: CASSSSGRAGETQYF

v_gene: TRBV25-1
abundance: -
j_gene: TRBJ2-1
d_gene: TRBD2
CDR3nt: TGTGCCAGCAGTGATCCTTCGACTAGCGGGTCCTCCTACAATGAGCAGTTCTTC
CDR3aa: CASSDPSTSGSSYNEQFF

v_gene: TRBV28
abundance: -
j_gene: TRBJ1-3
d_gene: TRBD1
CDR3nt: TGTGCCAGCAGGGGGACAGCAAGGGGAAACACCATATATTTT
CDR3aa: CASRGTARGNTIYF

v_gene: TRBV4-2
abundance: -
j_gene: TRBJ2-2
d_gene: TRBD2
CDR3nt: TGTGCCAGCAGCCAAGAGCGGGGGGGTACCGGGGAGCTGTTTTTT
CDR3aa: CASSQERGGTGELFF

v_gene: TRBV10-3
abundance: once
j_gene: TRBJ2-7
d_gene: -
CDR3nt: TGTGCCATCAGACCGGGACAAGGGGTCGGCGAGCAGTACTTC
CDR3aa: CAIRPGQGVGEQYF

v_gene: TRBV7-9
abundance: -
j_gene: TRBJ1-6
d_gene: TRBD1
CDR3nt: TGTGCCAGCGGAATAATACAGGGGGCTGCGGATTCACCCCTCCACTTT
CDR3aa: CASGIIQGAADSPLHF

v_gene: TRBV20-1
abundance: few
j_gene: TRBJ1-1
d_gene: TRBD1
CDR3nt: TGCAGTGCTAGAGGAAGGGGGCGGAACACTGAAGCTTTCTTT
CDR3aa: CSARGRGRNTEAFF

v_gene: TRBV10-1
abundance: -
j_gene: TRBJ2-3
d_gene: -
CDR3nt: TGCGCCAGCAGTGCCACGAGGCGGGGCTTCACAGATACGCAGTATTTT
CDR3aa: CASSATRRGFTDTQYF

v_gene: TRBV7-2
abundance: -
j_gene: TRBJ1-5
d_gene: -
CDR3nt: TGTGCCAGCAGCTGGGTGGGCAGCCCCCAGCATTTT
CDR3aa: CASSWVGSPQHF

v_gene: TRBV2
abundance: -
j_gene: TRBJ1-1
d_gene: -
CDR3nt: TGTGCCAGCAGTGAAGAGCGGAGGACCCCTGAAGCTTTCTTT
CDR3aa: CASSEERRTPEAFF

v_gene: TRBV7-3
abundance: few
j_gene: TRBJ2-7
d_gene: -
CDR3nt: TGTGCCAGCAGCCCCGGACAGATACTCTCCTACGAGCAGTACTTC
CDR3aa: CASSPGQILSYEQYF

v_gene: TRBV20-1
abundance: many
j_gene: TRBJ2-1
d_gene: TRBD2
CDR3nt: TGCAGTGCTTATAGCGGGGGCTCCTACAATGAGCAGTTCTTC
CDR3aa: CSAYSGGSYNEQFF

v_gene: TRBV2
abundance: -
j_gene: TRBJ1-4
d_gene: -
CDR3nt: TGTGCCAGCACCGCCCAGTTTGGGACCAATGAAAAACTGTTTTTT
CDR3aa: CASTAQFGTNEKLFF

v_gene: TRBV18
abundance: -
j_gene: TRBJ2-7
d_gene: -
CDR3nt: TGTGCCAGCGCCCCCGAGTCCTACGAGCAGTACTTC
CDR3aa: CASAPESYEQYF

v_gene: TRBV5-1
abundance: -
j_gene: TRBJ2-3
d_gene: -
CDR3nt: TGCGCCAGCAGCTTGGAGATGAAACCCACAGATACGCAGTATTTT
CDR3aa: CASSLEMKPTDTQYF